This TCR beta chain derives from a study of blood T cell repertoires in COVID-19 (dated by TCRdb to 2020 to 2021). Some background on the complete study: The collaborator samples originated in the United States, Italy and Spain and spanned the acute and convalescent phases of COVID-19. The prospective study material was composed of cDNA or gDNA derived from T cells, B-cell-depleted T cells, or PBMCs. The dataset comprised deeply sampled blood TCRbeta repertoires from subjects exposed to, actively infected with, or recovered from COVID-19. The repertoires were made available in a free public database intended to serve as a resource for research on the immune response to SARS-CoV-2. The samples were drawn from two sources: the first 160 participants of the ongoing ImmuneRACE study, and 1,200 or so subjects contributed by 6 global collaborators. Nearly every sample came with metadata listing a de-identified subject ID, COVID-19 status, age in years and sex. Where available, HLA class I and class II types were obtained from metadata supplied by the sample provider rather than from assay-based typing. What the work shows at the level of the full study, not this receptor alone: How much clinical and demographic metadata was included differed by source and by participant, and the metadata was provided uncurated.

Whole blood was collected in K2EDTA tubes by collaborating institutions according to the institutions' own protocols. Collaborator samples were shipped for TCRbeta analysis as frozen whole blood, isolated PBMCs, or DNA extracted from either sample type. Notes on this clone: There is no known antigen for this receptor. No qualities accompany the bases; no much larger clone lies one base away.

The germline ends are 14 bases apart after V is trimmed by 4 bases and J by 1 base. As encoded in the germline V gene (reference sequence), CDR1 is SGHNT while CDR2 is YYREEE. The CDR3 contains 15 residues, cysteine and phenylalanine counted. Just the 45-base CDR3 DNA is kept, in frame starting at base 1. The immunoSEQ Assay, a bias-controlled multiplex PCR, was used to amplify TCRbeta CDR3 regions from genomic DNA. The original pipeline was this. Within the assay, amplification of reference gene primers was used to estimate how many nucleated cells each sample contained. To quantify the absolute abundance of each unique TCRbeta CDR3 rearrangement, sequence reads were collapsed and filtered. For each sample, productive Simpson clonality was calculated by taking the square root of Simpson's diversity index across productive rearrangements. TCRdb mirrors the immuneACCESS table, restricted to in-frame sequences. Some clones are absent from its copies; in checked studies, under half trace to an unresolved V gene, and the reason for the others is unknown. The V and J calls and clone size were taken over from that table, and D and trimming were inferred from the DNA. This sample gives 100,000 to 120,000 clones in total; over 60% of them show up just once. The biggest ten clones account for 16% of the sample.

The clonotype comes from an elderly woman with active or convalescent COVID-19. Sequenced: peripheral blood. The receptor chain draws on TRBV5-4 and TRBJ2-5; a tentative D call is TRBD1 (6 bases match). The DNA sequence reads TGTGCCAGCAGCCCCGCAGGGACACGCCAAGAGACCCAGTACTTC. Its translation reads: CASSPAGTRQETQYF.